The present T cell receptor beta chain was sequenced within a study of cytomegalovirus exposure and HLA in healthy donors. Study-wide background: The use of the same platform for the 120 validation repertoires and the 550 to 850 first-cohort repertoires was reported by a later analysis.

The V gene lost 1 base and the J gene lost 5 bases, with 12 bases spanning the gap. This CDR3 comprises 14 residues. Germline values: CDR1 LGHNA, CDR2 YSLEER. Study results and caveats: Confirmation was obtained in vitro that a few CMV-associated chains are specific for CMV antigens. Across donors, most TCRs were seen rarely, yet some public ones were widespread. Investigators reported approximately 150 TCR beta chains as tied to cytomegalovirus.

This table comes from immunoSEQ multiplex PCR, and its TCRdb copy is limited to in-frame clones, with some not included. Of over 150,000 clones in the sample, approximately 96% were seen once. Of note for this clone: Antigen: not known.

Sequencing was carried out using PBMCs. The chain links TRBV4-3 to TRBJ2-7; D perhaps matches TRBD1 (6 bases). This TCR derives from a woman aged 18-29 years in good health and CMV-seronegative. CDR3 DNA sequence: TGCGCCAGCAGCCAAGGTAACAGGGCTGACGAGCAGTACTTC. Translation: CASSQGNRADEQYF.